This record looks at one T cell receptor beta chain sequence and its context. This entry is derived from a study of siplizumab effects on memory and regulatory T cells. V lost 0 bases to trimming and J lost 2 bases, with 12 bases between them. Germline-derived CDR1 and CDR2 are SGDLS and YYNGEE. This CDR3 has 16 residues. The assay covered 75,000 to 100,000 TCR templates per sample. Using immunoSEQ multiplex PCR, the repertoire was profiled, and TCRdb retains in-frame clones only, with some absent. In the table there are about 100,000 clones, around 93% of which are singletons. The sequenced material came from non-Treg CD4+ T cells sorted from blood. This chain uses TRBV9 with TRBJ2-1; D is perhaps TRBD2 (5 bases). This TCR was sampled from a human donor in good health. The DNA of the CDR3 is TGTGCCAGCAGCGTAGAGAGCGGAACCGCCTACAATGAGCAGTTCTTC. Encoded protein: CASSVESGTAYNEQFF.